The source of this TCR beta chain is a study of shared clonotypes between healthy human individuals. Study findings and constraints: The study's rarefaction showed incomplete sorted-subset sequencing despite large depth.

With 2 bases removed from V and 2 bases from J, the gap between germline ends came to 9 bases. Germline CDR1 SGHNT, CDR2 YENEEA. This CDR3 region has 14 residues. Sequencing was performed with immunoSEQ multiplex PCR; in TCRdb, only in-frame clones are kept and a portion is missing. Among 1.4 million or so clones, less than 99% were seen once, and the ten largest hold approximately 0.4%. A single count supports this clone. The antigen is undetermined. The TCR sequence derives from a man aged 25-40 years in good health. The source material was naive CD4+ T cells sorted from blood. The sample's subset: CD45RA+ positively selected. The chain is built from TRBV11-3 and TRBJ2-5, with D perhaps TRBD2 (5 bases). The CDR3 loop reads CASSLSGSQETQYF. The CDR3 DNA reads TGTGCCAGCAGCTTATCGGGGTCACAAGAGACCCAGTACTTC. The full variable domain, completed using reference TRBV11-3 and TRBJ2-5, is EAGVVQSPRYKIIEKKQPVAFWCNPISGHNTLYWYLQNLGQGPELLIRYENEEAVDDSQLPKDRFSAERLKGVDSTLKIQPAELGDSAVYLCASSLSGSQETQYFGPGTRLLVL.